This T cell receptor (beta chain) emerged from a study of blood T cell repertoires in COVID-19. Turning to the study itself: T cells, B-cell-depleted T cells, or PBMCs supplied cDNA or gDNA.

Original processing notes: It was from reference gene primer amplification that nucleated cell counts were estimated. Method: immunoSEQ multiplex PCR; TCRdb's copy keeps in-frame clones and lacks some. V, J and clone size reflect that table, while D and trimming were determined from the DNA. The profile covers nearly 60,000 clones, with more than 70% appearing a single time and around 4.5% taken by the ten largest. In germline, CDR1 is SGHRS, CDR2 YFSETQ. V was pared by 5 bases and J by 6 bases, with 14 bases between. CDR3 size: 14 residues. The origin of this receptor is a man in his forties with active COVID-19. The chain links TRBV5-1 to TRBJ2-2, with D unclear. The sample comprised peripheral blood. CDR3 nucleotide sequence: TGCGCCAGCAGAATTGGAGCTCGCGCCGGGGAGCTGTTTTTT. This translates into CASRIGARAGELFF. Variable domain in full (rest from reference TRBV5-1 and TRBJ2-2): KAGVTQTPRYLIKTRGQQVTLSCSPISGHRSVSWYQQTPGQGLQFLFEYFSETQRNKGNFPGRFSGRQFSNSRSEMNVSTLELGDSALYLCASRIGARAGELFFGEGSRLTVL.